This T cell receptor (beta chain) came from a study of blood T cell repertoires in COVID-19. The repertoire was sequenced with immunoSEQ multiplex PCR; TCRdb's copy has only in-frame clones and lacks some. The sample consists of some 46,000 clones, approximately 88% of them appearing once. CDR1 and CDR2 (germline): MDHEN, SYDVKM. J gave up 6 bases and V 5 bases, and 5 bases lay outside the gene matches. This CDR3 spans 13 amino acids. The TCR was taken from a man aged 45-65 years with acute or convalescent COVID-19. Sequencing input: peripheral blood. This rearrangement joins TRBV28 to TRBJ2-3; TRBD1 matches 7 bases. CDR3 sequence: CASSHRGWDTQYF. The CDR3 DNA sequence: TGTGCCAGCAGTCACAGGGGTTGGGATACGCAGTATTTT.